The present entry profiles one T cell receptor beta chain with its context. Its antigen is unidentified. Treatment in this sample: AdE1-LMPpoly-expanded autologous EBV-specific T-cell therapy followed by anti-PD-1 nivolumab. The data were produced by immunoSEQ multiplex PCR, yet TCRdb's version contains in-frame clones alone and is incomplete. The data contain roughly 20,000 clones, approximately 81% of them singletons. These data belong to a study of EBV T-cell therapy then PD-1 blockade in nasopharyngeal carcinoma. V was trimmed by 0 bases and J by 8 bases, leaving 13 bases between them. CDR3 length: 14 residues. The germline V gene has CDR1 MNHEY and CDR2 SVGEGT.

This TCR was sampled from a middle-aged man with nasopharyngeal carcinoma. The sequenced sample was CD8+ T cells from blood, obtained at day 33 from a patient whose treatment included autologous EBV-specific T cells and nivolumab. The chain links TRBV6-2 or TRBV6-3 to TRBJ1-2, with D uncertain. The DNA for the CDR3 is TGTGCCAGCAGTTACTCGGCCCTGGAGGTCGGCTACACCTTC. It yields the protein CASSYSALEVGYTF.